Below are 7 T cell receptor beta chains sequenced from a single sample in a study of cytomegalovirus exposure and HLA in healthy donors. PCR was performed using 60 Vbeta and 13 Jbeta primers. Here immunoSEQ multiplex PCR was the method, and the copy in TCRdb shows in-frame clones only, minus some. Of under 200,000 clones listed, around 80% are singletons. The sequencing input was PBMCs. The receptors were gathered from a woman between 45 and 65 years old in good health and CMV-seronegative.

This clone has a handful of counts. V and J are TRBV5-6 and TRBJ1-1, with 8 bases fitting TRBD1. V trimming: 5 bases; J trimming: 8 bases; junction bases outside the gene matches: 14. The CDR3 length is 15 residues. CDR1 and CDR2 from the germline V gene are SGHDT and YYEEEE. CDR3 coding DNA: TGTGCCAGCAGTCCCACACCCGGACAGGGAGGAGAAGCTTTCTTT. It yields the protein CASSPTPGQGGEAFF.

The V and J genes are TRBV9 and TRBJ2-1, with D tentatively TRBD1 (6 bases). Germline-derived CDR1 and CDR2 are SGDLS and YYNGEE. This CDR3 spans 14 amino acids. The germline V and J ends were trimmed by 3 bases and 5 bases, with 12 bases remaining between them. The DNA of the CDR3 is TGTGCCAGCAGCGCCGGACAGCTAAACAATGAGCAGTTCTTC. It encodes CASSAGQLNNEQFF.

This chain links TRBV13 with TRBJ1-6, with D maybe TRBD1 (5 bases). Trimming left V 4 bases short and J 7 bases short, with 17 bases between. The CDR3 spans 16 residues. CDR1 and CDR2 (germline): PRHDT, FYEKMQ (reference sequence). The CDR3 region has the DNA TGTGCCAGCAGCTCCCCGGCAGGGCAAGGGAATTCACCCCTCCACTTT. It translates to CASSSPAGQGNSPLHF.

V gene TRBV29-1 combines with J gene TRBJ2-5; the D gene is possibly TRBD2 (6 bases). Germline CDR1 SQVTM, CDR2 ANQGSEA. The CDR3 totals 14 residues. The V gene lost 2 bases and the J gene lost 1 base, with 11 bases spanning the gap. CDR3 sequence reads: CSVESRLVQETQYF. As DNA, the CDR3 is TGCAGCGTTGAAAGTCGACTAGTCCAAGAGACCCAGTACTTC.

This clone is a singleton in its sample. The chain joins TRBV9 to TRBJ2-5; 8 bases match TRBD2. CDR3 length: 15 residues. Germline loops: CDR1 SGDLS, CDR2 YYNGEE. Germline trimming cut 3 bases from V and 4 bases from J; bases unmatched to any gene: 8. The DNA for the CDR3 is TGTGCCAGCAGCGCCGGGGGGGGAGTCCGAGAGACCCAGTACTTC. Its protein is CASSAGGGVRETQYF.

The chain links TRBV18 to TRBJ1-5; D remains unclear. The CDR3 loop spans 13 amino acids. Trimming removed 5 bases at V and 3 bases at J, with 8 bases between. Looked up from germline, CDR1 is KGHSH and CDR2 is LQKENI. The CDR3 region is CASSEGTNQPQHF. CDR3 bases: TGTGCCAGCTCAGAGGGTACCAATCAGCCCCAGCATTTT.

In the case of this clone: At one boundary the junction diverges from the germline segment, which might be a read error. The genes are TRBV19 and TRBJ1-1; no clear D. Germline-derived CDR1 and CDR2 are LNHDA and SQIVND (reference sequence). The CDR3 consists of 16 residues. This chain's CDR3 is CASSTPPTDMNTEAFF. CDR3 bases: TGTGCCAGTAGTACCCCTCCTACAGACATGAACACTGAAGCTTTTTTT.